These T cell receptor beta chains were read from a single sample in a study of cytotoxic CD8 clonotypes in ibrutinib-treated CLL. Using immunoSEQ multiplex PCR, the repertoire was profiled, and TCRdb retains in-frame clones only, with some absent. The repertoire holds approximately 170,000 clones, with 70% to 90% as singletons. Specimen: PBMCs, collected at disease progression, from a patient treated with ibrutinib. The origin of the receptors is a human donor with chronic lymphocytic leukemia. CDR3s include the opening cysteine and the closing phenylalanine or tryptophan. D genes are given only for firm matches. Clone size is given for some rows only: seen once, a few or many times, or a class if the clone is expanded.

V	J	D	size	CDR3	DNA
TRBV28	TRBJ1-1	NA	once	CASAEAGVNTEAFF	TGTGCCAGCGCGGAGGCAGGGGTGAACACTGAAGCTTTCTTT
TRBV25-1	TRBJ2-5	NA	NA	CASREGWRETQYF	TGTGCCAGCAGGGAGGGATGGCGTGAGACCCAGTACTTC
TRBV10-1	TRBJ2-1	TRBD2	NA	CASSRLAEVPEQFF	TGCGCCAGCAGTAGGCTAGCGGAGGTCCCGGAGCAGTTCTTC
TRBV5-4	TRBJ2-1	TRBD2	NA	CASSVTSGSYNEQFF	TGTGCCAGCAGCGTGACTAGCGGCTCCTACAATGAGCAGTTCTTC
TRBV6-5	TRBJ2-1	NA	NA	CASSSLTIGVNNEQFF	TGTGCCAGCAGTTCCCTGACTATTGGGGTGAACAATGAGCAGTTCTTC
TRBV27	TRBJ2-2	NA	NA	CASSFLQSENTGELFF	TGTGCCAGCAGTTTTTTACAGAGCGAGAACACCGGGGAGCTGTTTTTT
TRBV6-4	TRBJ2-1	TRBD2	NA	CASSDSLQLAGASYNEQFF	TGTGCCAGCAGTGACTCGTTGCAACTAGCGGGAGCCTCCTACAATGAGCAGTTCTTC
TRBV18	TRBJ2-7	TRBD2	NA	CASSGAGDYYELTYEQYF	TGTGCCAGTTCCGGCGCGGGGGATTACTATGAATTAACCTACGAGCAGTACTTC
TRBV21-1	TRBJ2-7	NA	NA	CASSPPGAAYEQYF	TGTGCCAGCAGCCCGCCGGGGGCCGCATACGAGCAGTACTTC
TRBV6-6	TRBJ1-5	NA	NA	CASNPDPNQPQHF	TGTGCCAGCAACCCCGATCCGAATCAGCCCCAGCATTTT
TRBV6-1	TRBJ1-5	NA	NA	CASSEQGWGNQPQHF	TGTGCCAGCAGTGAGCAGGGGTGGGGAAATCAGCCCCAGCATTTT
TRBV7-8	TRBJ2-1	TRBD2	few	CASTRQRVAGSYNEQFF	TGTGCCAGCACACGACAGCGGGTAGCGGGCTCCTACAATGAGCAGTTCTTC
TRBV5-1	TRBJ2-7	TRBD1	NA	CASSLDGQGNYEQYF	TGCGCCAGCAGCTTGGATGGACAGGGTAACTACGAGCAGTACTTC
TRBV5-1	TRBJ2-1	NA	NA	CASSPEPTIHEQFF	TGCGCCAGCAGTCCGGAACCGACCATTCATGAGCAGTTCTTC
TRBV11-3	TRBJ1-2	NA	NA	CASSQTGREGYTF	TGTGCCAGCAGCCAGACTGGGAGAGAAGGCTACACCTTC
TRBV19	TRBJ2-7	TRBD1	NA	CASSLLRQGYEQYF	TGTGCCAGTAGTCTATTAAGACAGGGCTACGAGCAGTACTTC
TRBV29-1	TRBJ2-7	TRBD1	once	CSVLVPGQGLREQYF	TGCAGCGTATTAGTCCCGGGACAGGGGTTAAGGGAGCAGTACTTC
TRBV9	TRBJ1-2	NA	once	CASSAGAGGKYGYTF	TGTGCCAGCAGCGCAGGGGCCGGGGGCAAGTACGGCTACACCTTC
TRBV10-1	TRBJ1-1	TRBD1	NA	CASSESGTGLGEAFF	TGCGCCAGCAGTGAGTCCGGGACAGGGCTTGGTGAAGCTTTCTTT
TRBV28	TRBJ1-5	TRBD1	NA	CASINRGQGNQPQHF	TGTGCCAGCATTAACAGGGGGCAGGGGAATCAGCCCCAGCATTTT
TRBV5-1	TRBJ1-2	NA	NA	CASSLDRSSYGYTF	TGCGCCAGCAGCTTGGACAGGAGCTCCTATGGCTACACCTTC
TRBV11-3	TRBJ2-1	NA	few	CASTSDPTGNEQFF	TGTGCCAGCACCTCGGACCCGACGGGGAATGAGCAGTTCTTC
TRBV7-2	TRBJ1-2	NA	NA	CASSPKGVNSQANYGYTF	TGTGCCAGCAGCCCCAAGGGGGTGAACAGTCAAGCTAACTATGGCTACACCTTC
TRBV7-2	TRBJ2-1	NA	NA	CASSLMSGLYNEQFF	TGTGCCAGCAGCTTAATGTCAGGTCTTTACAATGAGCAGTTCTTC
TRBV6-5	TRBJ1-5	NA	NA	CASSYQPPNSNQPQHF	TGTGCCAGCAGTTACCAACCGCCAAATAGCAATCAGCCCCAGCATTTT
TRBV5-1	TRBJ1-4	TRBD1	NA	CASSLDRGGEKLFF	TGCGCCAGCAGCTTGGACAGGGGAGGTGAAAAACTGTTTTTT
TRBV11-3	TRBJ2-3	NA	NA	CASSSGQLSTDTQYF	TGTGCCAGCAGCTCCGGACAGCTAAGCACAGATACGCAGTATTTT
TRBV27	TRBJ1-1	TRBD1	NA	CASSSRDRGHTEAFF	TGTGCCAGCAGTTCACGGGACAGGGGGCACACTGAAGCTTTCTTT
TRBV9	TRBJ2-1	TRBD1	NA	CASSVEGQGSFNEQFF	TGTGCCAGCAGCGTAGAAGGACAGGGAAGTTTCAATGAGCAGTTCTTC
TRBV7-6	TRBJ2-2	NA	once	CASTLGLEPNTGELFF	TGTGCCAGCACCCTGGGGCTAGAGCCTAACACCGGGGAGCTGTTTTTT
TRBV5-1	TRBJ2-7	NA	NA	CASSLGSRGGLSYEQYF	TGCGCCAGCAGCTTGGGATCCAGGGGGGGACTCTCCTACGAGCAGTACTTC
TRBV5-8	TRBJ1-5	NA	NA	CASDFTENSNQPQHF	TGTGCCAGCGACTTCACCGAGAATAGCAATCAGCCCCAGCATTTT
TRBV11-2	TRBJ1-1	NA	NA	CASSSSGATEAFF	TGTGCCAGCAGCTCTTCGGGGGCGACTGAAGCTTTCTTT
TRBV7-9	TRBJ2-1	TRBD2	NA	CASSMSGRALNEQFF	TGTGCCAGCAGCATGAGCGGGAGGGCCTTGAATGAGCAGTTCTTC
TRBV18	TRBJ2-7	NA	NA	CASSPRDAYYEQYF	TGTGCCAGCTCACCACGGGACGCATACTACGAGCAGTACTTC
TRBV7-2	TRBJ2-7	NA	NA	CASSGRDGSYEQYF	TGTGCCAGCAGCGGCCGAGACGGATCCTACGAGCAGTACTTC
TRBV7-2	TRBJ1-2	TRBD1	NA	CASSLSGGNHYGYTF	TGTGCCAGCAGCTTATCAGGGGGGAACCACTATGGCTACACCTTC
TRBV6-5	TRBJ2-1	NA	NA	CASRLTGPAYNEQFF	TGTGCCAGCAGGTTGACAGGCCCTGCCTACAATGAGCAGTTCTTC
TRBV4-3	TRBJ2-3	TRBD2	NA	CASSRGRVALFSTDTQYF	TGCGCCAGCAGCCGCGGGAGGGTCGCCCTTTTCAGCACAGATACGCAGTATTTT
TRBV9	TRBJ1-1	NA	NA	CASSVRPNTEAFF	TGTGCCAGCAGCGTAAGGCCTAACACTGAAGCTTTCTTT
TRBV4-1	TRBJ1-5	TRBD1	NA	CASSQPTGGWNQPQHF	TGCGCCAGCAGCCAACCTACAGGGGGCTGGAATCAGCCCCAGCATTTT
TRBV2	TRBJ2-7	TRBD1	NA	CASRSDRPYYEQYF	TGTGCCAGCAGATCGGACAGGCCATACTACGAGCAGTACTTC
TRBV9	TRBJ1-5	NA	NA	CASSASELNQPQHF	TGTGCCAGCAGCGCCTCAGAACTTAATCAGCCCCAGCATTTT
TRBV9	TRBJ2-3	NA	NA	CASSWELAADTQYF	TGTGCCAGCAGCTGGGAACTAGCCGCAGATACGCAGTATTTT
TRBV7-2	TRBJ2-3	NA	NA	CASSLGGWEQYF	TGTGCCAGCAGCTTAGGGGGTTGGGAGCAGTATTTT
TRBV11-3	TRBJ2-7	TRBD2	NA	CASRRGGNTYEQYF	TGTGCCAGCCGACGGGGGGGGAATACCTACGAGCAGTACTTC
TRBV7-9	TRBJ2-7	TRBD1	NA	CASSPGTGGYEQYF	TGTGCCAGCAGCCCCGGGACAGGGGGCTACGAGCAGTACTTC
TRBV29-1	TRBJ2-7	NA	NA	CSVEILLGAYEQYF	TGCAGCGTTGAAATTCTCCTGGGGGCCTACGAGCAGTACTTC
TRBV13	TRBJ1-2	NA	NA	CASSLSGNYGYTF	TGTGCCAGCAGCTTATCCGGGAACTATGGCTACACCTTC